Each of the 3 T cell receptor beta chains below was sequenced from the same sample in a study of T cells in women clearing cervical HPV infection. Generated by immunoSEQ multiplex PCR, the TCRdb table keeps only in-frame clones and is missing some. Its clone listing holds about 14,000 clones. The sample consisted of blood buffy coat. These receptors all stem from a woman between 18 and 70 years old with a cervical HPV16 infection that either progressed to CIN3+ or cleared (not recorded which).

As to this clone: The CDR3 end is not reached by the read, which stops 3 residues before it; the germline J gene fills it in. The chain links TRBV2 to TRBJ1-5, with TRBD1 matching over 7 bases. The germline gives CDR1 SNHLY, CDR2 FYNNEI. The J segment lost 5 bases and the V segment lost 4 bases, leaving 2 bases of the junction unmatched. This CDR3 region has 13 residues. CDR3 region: CASSATGDQPQHF. Partial CDR3 DNA: TGTGCCAGCAGTGCTACAGGGGATCAGCCC.

Turning to this clone: Sequencing ends 3 residues short of the CDR3 end; the germline J gene provides the rest. The V and J genes are TRBV2 and TRBJ2-3, with D tentatively TRBD1 (6 bases). CDR3 length: 14 residues. The germline V gene has CDR1 SNHLY and CDR2 FYNNEI. CDR3 DNA (partial): TGTGCCAGCAGTTTACAGGGAAAGGGTCAGCCG. It is translated as CASSLQGKGQP. The entire CDR3 protein reads CASSLQGKGQPQYF.

With regard to this clone: The CDR3 goes on 3 residues after the read ends, and that part is filled in from the germline J gene. J is TRBJ2-7 and V is TRBV11-2; 7 bases align to TRBD1. The germline V gene encodes CDR1 SGHAT and CDR2 FQNNGV. The CDR3 runs to 14 residues. V lost 5 bases and J lost 0; bases outside the gene matches: 4. The part of the CDR3 DNA that was read is TGTGCCAGCAGCCTAGGGGACAGCTCCTACGAG. The encoded protein is CASSLGDSSYE. In full, the CDR3 reads CASSLGDSSYEQYF.